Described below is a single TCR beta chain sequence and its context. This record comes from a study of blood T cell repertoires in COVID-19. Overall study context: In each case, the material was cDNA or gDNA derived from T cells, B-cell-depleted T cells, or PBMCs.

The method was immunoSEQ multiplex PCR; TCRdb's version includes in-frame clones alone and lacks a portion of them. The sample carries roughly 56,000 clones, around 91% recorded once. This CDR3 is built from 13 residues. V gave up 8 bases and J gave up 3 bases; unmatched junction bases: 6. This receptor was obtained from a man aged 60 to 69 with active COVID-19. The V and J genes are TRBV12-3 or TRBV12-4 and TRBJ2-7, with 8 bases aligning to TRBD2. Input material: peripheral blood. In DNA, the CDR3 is TGTGCCAGCCGCCCCAGCGGGAGCTACGAGCAGTACTTC. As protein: CASRPSGSYEQYF.